The clone carrying this TCR beta chain appeared many times. V lost 4 bases, J lost 3 bases, and 16 bases lay in between. The CDR3 runs to 15 residues. Per the germline V gene, CDR1 is SGHTA and CDR2 is FQGNSA. Amplification yielded TCR beta CDR3 regions, with RNA transcripts as the source. HTBI primers drove first-round RT-PCR of the TCR CDR3. TCRdb reprocessed the multiplex PCR reads with MiXCR, giving one entry per CDR3 protein. The sample carries hundreds of thousands of distinct CDR3 sequences, around 16% recorded once. The data were obtained in a study of T cells in Graves' hyperthyroidism and ophthalmopathy.

The chain employs TRBV7-2 and TRBJ2-7; D is possibly TRBD1 (5 bases). Specimen: blood. The receptor was derived from a woman between 25 and 40 years old with Graves' hyperthyroidism. The CDR3 region has the DNA TGTGCCAGCAGCTCATCAGGGTTTTCAGGCTACGAGCAGTACTTC. Its translation: CASSSSGFSGYEQYF. The entire variable domain, with the rest obtained from reference TRBV7-2 and TRBJ2-7, is as follows: GAGVSQSPSNKVTEKGKDVELRCDPISGHTALYWYRQSLGQGLEFLIYFQGNSAPDKSGLPSDRFSAERTGGSVSTLTIQRTQQEDSAVYLCASSSSGFSGYEQYFGPGTRLTVT.